A selection of T cell receptor beta chains follows, all from one sample in a study of response to subunit inactivated influenza vaccine. TCRdb re-derived calls from the RT-PCR reads in MiXCR, one entry per CDR3 protein. This sample has 150,000 to 200,000 distinct CDR3 sequences; roughly a tenth occur once, and the top ten carry 9.5% to 15%. This material consisted of non-naive T cells sorted from PBMCs, taken roughly 6 weeks after vaccination. The source is a man over 45 who received an inactivated influenza vaccine. The CDR3 runs from the conserved cysteine through the conserved F or W. A D gene is named only where the DNA matches it firmly. Clone size is shown for a subset of rows, as once, few, many or a class of expanded clone.

v_call,d_call,clone_size,cdr3_length,j_call,cdr3_aa,cdr3_nt
TRBV7-9,TRBD2,.,17,TRBJ2-1,CASSPAGVAGRYNEQFF,TGTGCCAGCAGCCCAGCTGGGGTAGCGGGGCGCTACAATGAGCAGTTCTTC
TRBV7-2,TRBD2,many,13,TRBJ2-3,CASMLAAANTQYF,TGTGCCAGCATGCTAGCGGCGGCAAATACGCAGTATTTT
TRBV7-6,TRBD1,few,13,TRBJ1-1,CASSLNQGGEAFF,TGTGCCAGCAGCTTAAACCAGGGGGGTGAAGCTTTCTTT
TRBV4-3,TRBD2,few,15,TRBJ2-2,CASSQGLADTGELFF,TGCGCCAGCAGCCAGGGCCTAGCGGACACCGGGGAGCTGTTTTTT
TRBV12-3/TRBV12-4,.,many,13,TRBJ2-7,CASRPRDGYEQYF,TGTGCCAGCAGGCCCCGGGACGGCTACGAGCAGTACTTC
TRBV25-1,.,.,15,TRBJ2-2,CASSEGLINTGELFF,TGTGCCAGCAGTGAAGGACTTATAAACACCGGGGAGCTGTTTTTT
TRBV6-1,TRBD1,.,16,TRBJ2-4,CAKMYATGTGLNIQYF,TGTGCCAAAATGTACGCGACCGGGACAGGCTTAAACATTCAGTACTTC
TRBV5-4,.,few,13,TRBJ1-1,CASSWGPYTEAFF,TGTGCCAGCAGCTGGGGACCGTACACTGAAGCTTTCTTT
TRBV6-2/TRBV6-3,TRBD1,many,18,TRBJ1-5,CASRPGTGLRASNQPQHF,TGTGCCAGCAGACCTGGGACAGGCCTTAGGGCTAGCAATCAGCCCCAGCATTTT
TRBV6-1,TRBD2,few,16,TRBJ2-1,CAAKGTSGSSYNEQFF,TGTGCCGCCAAGGGGACTAGCGGGAGCTCCTACAATGAGCAGTTCTTC
TRBV2,.,few,14,TRBJ2-2,CASSRSGNTGELFF,TGTGCCAGCAGCCGGTCAGGGAACACCGGGGAGCTGTTTTTT
TRBV7-9,TRBD2,.,17,TRBJ2-7,CASSLGTSGVGPYEQYF,TGTGCCAGCAGCTTAGGGACTAGCGGGGTGGGCCCCTACGAGCAGTACTTC
TRBV18,.,.,16,TRBJ2-1,CASSPSSGSSYNEQFF,TGTGCCAGCTCACCCTCCAGCGGTAGCTCCTACAATGAGCAGTTCTTC
TRBV6-2/TRBV6-3,.,few,14,TRBJ1-1,CASSYSELYTEAFF,TGTGCCAGCAGTTACTCGGAACTGTACACTGAAGCTTTCTTT
TRBV12-3/TRBV12-4,TRBD1,many,15,TRBJ2-7,CASSLRLGQNYEQYF,TGTGCCAGCAGTTTGCGACTGGGACAGAACTACGAGCAGTACTTC
TRBV7-2,.,.,15,TRBJ2-7,CASSLTGPPPYEQYF,TGTGCCAGCAGCCTAACCGGGCCCCCGCCCTACGAGCAGTACTTC
TRBV5-1,TRBD2,.,18,TRBJ2-1,CASSLGLAGGPSYIEQFF,TGCGCCAGCAGCTTGGGACTAGCGGGAGGGCCCTCCTACATTGAGCAGTTCTTC
TRBV10-3,.,.,15,TRBJ2-7,CAIRAGTQSSYEQYF,TGTGCCATCAGGGCCGGGACACAGAGCTCCTACGAGCAGTACTTC
TRBV10-3,.,many,13,TRBJ2-1,CAIRQNVNNEQFF,TGTGCCATCAGACAGAACGTTAACAATGAGCAGTTCTTC
TRBV20-1,.,many,16,TRBJ1-5,CSAEGGTEYSNQPQHF,TGCAGTGCTGAGGGAGGGACCGAATATAGCAATCAGCCCCAGCATTTT
TRBV12-3/TRBV12-4,.,many,13,TRBJ2-7,CASSLGGTYEQYF,TGTGCCAGCAGTTTAGGGGGAACCTACGAGCAGTACTTC
TRBV11-3,.,.,13,TRBJ2-1,CASSLDNGNEQFF,TGTGCCAGCAGCTTAGATAATGGCAATGAGCAGTTCTTC
TRBV5-1,.,.,16,TRBJ2-5,CASSLGGPGRQETQYF,TGCGCCAGCAGCTTGGGGGGGCCCGGCCGCCAAGAGACCCAGTACTTC
TRBV6-1,TRBD2,once,15,TRBJ2-3,CASSPWGGSTDKQYF,TGTGCCAGCAGTCCCTGGGGGGGTAGCACAGATAAGCAGTATTTT
TRBV6-2/TRBV6-3,TRBD1,few,20,TRBJ2-7,CASSYPRQGALSWDDYEQYF,TGTGCCAGCAGTTACCCCCGACAGGGGGCCTTATCTTGGGACGACTACGAGCAGTACTTC
TRBV20-1,.,many,13,TRBJ2-3,CSASGSSTDTQYF,TGCAGTGCTAGCGGATCCAGCACAGATACGCAGTATTTT
TRBV3-1,.,.,12,TRBJ2-5,CASSPGRETQYF,TGTGCCAGCAGCCCCGGCCGAGAGACCCAGTACTTC
TRBV2,.,many,14,TRBJ2-7,CASSEEVRAIEQYF,TGTGCCAGCAGTGAAGAGGTCCGCGCAATAGAGCAGTACTTC
TRBV7-6,TRBD1,many,15,TRBJ1-4,CASSLSQGNNEKLFF,TGTGCCAGCAGCTTATCACAGGGGAATAATGAAAAACTGTTTTTT
TRBV24-1,.,.,11,TRBJ2-3,CATSDWDTQYF,TGTGCCACCAGTGATTGGGATACGCAGTATTTT
TRBV20-1,.,.,11,TRBJ2-7,CSASAGYEQYF,TGCAGTGCTAGTGCGGGGTACGAGCAGTACTTC
TRBV20-1,.,.,14,TRBJ1-5,CSARDMQGIQPQHF,TGCAGTGCTAGAGACATGCAGGGCATCCAGCCCCAGCATTTT
TRBV7-2,.,many,12,TRBJ2-2,CASSSLKMELFF,TGTGCCAGCAGCTCTTTAAAAATGGAGCTGTTTTTT
TRBV4-3,.,.,15,TRBJ1-1,CASSQDHVTPKGAFF,TGCGCCAGCAGCCAAGATCATGTCACTCCAAAAGGAGCTTTCTTT
TRBV5-1,.,.,13,TRBJ2-5,CASSLAPWETQYF,TGCGCCAGCAGCTTGGCTCCCTGGGAGACCCAGTACTTC
TRBV11-2,.,.,12,TRBJ1-6,CASSPQYSPLHF,TGTGCCAGCAGCCCCCAGTATTCACCCCTCCACTTT
TRBV27,.,many,14,TRBJ2-5,CASSFSGAQETQYF,TGTGCCAGCAGTTTTTCGGGGGCCCAAGAGACCCAGTACTTC
TRBV5-1,.,many,15,TRBJ1-5,CASSPQVGSGQPQHF,TGCGCCAGCAGCCCACAAGTGGGGAGCGGCCAGCCCCAGCATTTT
TRBV12-3/TRBV12-4,.,few,13,TRBJ1-2,CASRQGSAYGYTF,TGTGCCAGCAGGCAGGGGTCCGCCTATGGCTACACCTTC
TRBV6-2/TRBV6-3,.,.,18,TRBJ2-1,CASSYSITDPGTYNEQFF,TGTGCCAGCAGTTACTCGATAACGGACCCGGGGACGTACAATGAGCAGTTCTTC
TRBV3-1,.,.,15,TRBJ1-1,CASSVYSGTGTEAFF,TGTGCCAGCAGCGTCTATTCCGGGACGGGGACTGAAGCTTTCTTT
TRBV7-6,TRBD1,many,18,TRBJ2-6,CASSLTTGAPSGANVLTF,TGTGCCAGCAGCTTAACGACAGGGGCCCCATCTGGGGCCAACGTCCTGACTTTC
TRBV20-1,.,.,13,TRBJ2-7,CSAEKSGLYEQYF,TGCAGTGCCGAAAAATCTGGGTTGTACGAGCAGTACTTC
TRBV24-1,.,few,14,TRBJ1-2,CATSDWSRSYGYTF,TGTGCCACCAGTGATTGGTCACGGAGCTATGGCTACACCTTC
TRBV7-8,TRBD1,.,18,TRBJ1-2,CASSFSTRPGQGEYGYTF,TGTGCCAGCAGCTTTTCTACTCGGCCTGGACAGGGGGAGTATGGCTACACCTTC
TRBV11-2,.,many,13,TRBJ2-1,CASSLEPYNEQFF,TGTGCCAGCAGCTTAGAACCGTACAATGAGCAGTTCTTC
TRBV6-4,.,few,13,TRBJ2-1,CASSDSERDEQFF,TGTGCCAGCAGTGACTCTGAGCGCGATGAGCAGTTCTTC
TRBV28,.,many,13,TRBJ1-5,CASSSDSNQPQHF,TGTGCCAGCAGTTCGGATAGCAATCAGCCCCAGCATTTT
TRBV4-2,.,few,14,TRBJ2-3,CASSQVSSTDTQYF,TGTGCCAGCAGCCAAGTTAGTAGCACAGATACGCAGTATTTT